This record concerns one TCR beta chain sequence. Living in 24 US areas, the participants were between about 18 and 90 years of age. Germline V gene lookup returns CDR1 GTSNPN and CDR2 SVGIG (reference sequence). Between the trimmed V and J ends, which lost 2 bases and 6 bases, there was a span of 11 bases. The CDR3 runs to 13 residues. This sample stems from a study of blood T cell repertoires in COVID-19. Some clones are missing from TCRdb's copy, which holds only in-frame ones; the method was immunoSEQ multiplex PCR. The profile shows around 390,000 clones, around 87% of them singletons. This chain joins TRBV30 and TRBJ1-5; TRBD1 might be the D (6 bases). The TCR was taken from a woman between 50 and 59 years old who had recovered from COVID-19. The sample was PBMCs or T cells enriched from blood (not recorded which). The CDR3 nucleotides read TGTGCCTGGAGTTTGACAGGAATTCAGCCCCAGCATTTT. Translation gives CAWSLTGIQPQHF.